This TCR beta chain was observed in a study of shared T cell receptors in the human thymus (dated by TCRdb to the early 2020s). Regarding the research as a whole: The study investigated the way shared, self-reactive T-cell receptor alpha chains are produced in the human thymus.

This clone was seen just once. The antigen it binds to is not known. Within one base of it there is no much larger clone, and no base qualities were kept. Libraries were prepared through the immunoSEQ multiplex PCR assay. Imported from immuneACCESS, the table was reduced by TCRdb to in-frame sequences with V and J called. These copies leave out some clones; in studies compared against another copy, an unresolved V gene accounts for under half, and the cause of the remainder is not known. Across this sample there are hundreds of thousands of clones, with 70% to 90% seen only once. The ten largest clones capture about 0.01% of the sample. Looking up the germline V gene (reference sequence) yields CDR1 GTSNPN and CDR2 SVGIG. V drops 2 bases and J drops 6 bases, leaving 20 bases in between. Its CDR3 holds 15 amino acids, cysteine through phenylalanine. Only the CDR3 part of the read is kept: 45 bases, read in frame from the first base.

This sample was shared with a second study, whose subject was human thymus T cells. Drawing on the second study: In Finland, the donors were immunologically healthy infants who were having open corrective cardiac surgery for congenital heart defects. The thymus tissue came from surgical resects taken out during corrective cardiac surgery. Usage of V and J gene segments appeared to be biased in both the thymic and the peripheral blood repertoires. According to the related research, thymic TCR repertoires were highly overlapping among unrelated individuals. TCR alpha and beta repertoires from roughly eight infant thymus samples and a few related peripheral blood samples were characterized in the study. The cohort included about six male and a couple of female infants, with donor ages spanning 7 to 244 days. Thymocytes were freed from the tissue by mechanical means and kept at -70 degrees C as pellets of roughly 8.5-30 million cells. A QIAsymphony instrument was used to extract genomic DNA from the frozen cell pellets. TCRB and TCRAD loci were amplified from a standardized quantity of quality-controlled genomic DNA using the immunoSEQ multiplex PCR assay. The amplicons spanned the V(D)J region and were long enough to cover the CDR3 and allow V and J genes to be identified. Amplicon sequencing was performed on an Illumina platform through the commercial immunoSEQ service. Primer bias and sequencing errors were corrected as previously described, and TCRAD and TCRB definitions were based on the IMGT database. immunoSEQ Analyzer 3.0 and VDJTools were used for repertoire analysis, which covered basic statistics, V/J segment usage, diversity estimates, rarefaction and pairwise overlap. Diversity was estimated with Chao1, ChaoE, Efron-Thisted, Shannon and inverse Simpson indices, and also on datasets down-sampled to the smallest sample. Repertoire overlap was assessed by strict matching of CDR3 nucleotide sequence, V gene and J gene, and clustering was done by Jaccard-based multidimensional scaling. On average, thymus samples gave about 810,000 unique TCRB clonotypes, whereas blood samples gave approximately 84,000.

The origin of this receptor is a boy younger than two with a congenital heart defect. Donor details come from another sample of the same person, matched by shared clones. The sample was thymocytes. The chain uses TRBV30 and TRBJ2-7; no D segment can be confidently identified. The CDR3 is CAWSQPTAHVCEQYF. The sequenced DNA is TGTGCCTGGAGTCAACCGACTGCTCATGTCTGCGAGCAGTACTTC.